This is a list of T cell receptor beta chains from one sample in a study of blood T cells in healthy people across ages. TCRdb processed the 5' RACE reads anew with MiXCR; each CDR3 protein has one entry. The table includes around 1,700,000 distinct CDR3 sequences, approximately 30% detected once. Sequences were obtained from blood. The receptors stem from a woman in her twenties or thirties in good health. CDR3s include the opening cysteine and the closing phenylalanine or tryptophan.

V gene,J gene,CDR3 protein
TRBV5-1,TRBJ1-1,CASSLLSGQANTEAFF
TRBV11-3,TRBJ2-1,CASSLGDRGCNEQFF
TRBV12-3/TRBV12-4,TRBJ1-5,CASRWGPGGNQPQHF
TRBV28,TRBJ2-3,CASSSQDRAGTDTQYF
TRBV20-1,TRBJ1-2,CSARDYRGPSYTF
TRBV19,TRBJ2-3,CASRVGVDTQYF
TRBV18,TRBJ2-7,CAGSRQDSYEQYF
TRBV7-9,TRBJ2-3,CASRPTSGSGGSTDTQYF
TRBV20-1,TRBJ2-7,CSARGGRSASSYEQYF
TRBV29-1,TRBJ2-6,CSVASIGLGANVLTF
TRBV7-2,TRBJ2-3,CASSRTTRSTDTQYF
TRBV7-2,TRBJ2-7,CASSLAGGTSGYEQYF
TRBV29-1,TRBJ2-3,CSVRGVGTDTQYF
TRBV6-1,TRBJ1-6,CASSEDLSGSPLHF
TRBV5-1,TRBJ1-1,CASSLPGLPEAFF
TRBV7-6,TRBJ2-1,CASSRLGLDRSYNEQFF
TRBV7-7,TRBJ2-2,CACGGQGGGELFF
TRBV29-1,TRBJ2-1,CSVEGRLYNEQFF
TRBV13,TRBJ2-7,CASSWDGSYEQYF
TRBV3-1,TRBJ2-6,CASSPLRTGGTGANVLTF
TRBV11-2,TRBJ2-7,CASTRWGAGYERYF
TRBV2,TRBJ2-7,CACRAYEQYF
TRBV30,TRBJ2-1,CAWSIRTHNEQFF
TRBV7-2,TRBJ2-7,CASSTSGGPFEQYF
TRBV4-1,TRBJ2-1,CASSLPGSEEFF
TRBV24-1,TRBJ2-5,CATSDPGTGTQETQYF
TRBV5-1,TRBJ1-1,CASSLGREMNTEAFF
TRBV7-9,TRBJ2-7,CASSFRQTSADEDEQYF
TRBV12-3/TRBV12-4,TRBJ2-5,CASSNLAGGRETQYF
TRBV4-1,TRBJ1-2,CASSRETAQGNYGYTF
TRBV5-5,TRBJ2-2,CASSHRDPLTPGELFF
TRBV7-9,TRBJ2-3,CASSRDSKTDTQYF
TRBV7-9,TRBJ2-7,CASSLSSYERYF
TRBV2,TRBJ2-1,CASSERLAGSNERFF
TRBV5-1,TRBJ2-3,CASSPLWGQEPSPSGGPAADTQYF